These T cell receptor beta chains were read from a single sample in a study of beta chain features in type 1 diabetes. The repertoire was sequenced with immunoSEQ multiplex PCR; TCRdb's copy has only in-frame clones and lacks some. The sample shows 680,000 or so clones, roughly 16% of them seen only once. Sequencing input: naive CD4+ T cells from blood. All receptors derive from a man between 18 and 35 years old in good health. Both conserved end residues are trimmed from each CDR3. Fields, in order: J gene, V gene, clone size, CDR3 protein. Size tells how often a clone was seen (once, few, many) or the class of an expanded clone, and some rows leave it out.

TRBJ2-1,TRBV2,few,ASTHTGLATYNEQF
TRBJ2-3,TRBV5-4,-,ASSLLAGDTDTQY
TRBJ2-6,TRBV19,few,ASTGFKSGANVLT
TRBJ1-2,TRBV4-2,few,ASSQEDYGYT
TRBJ2-7,TRBV30,-,AWLRGGTDEQY
TRBJ2-3,TRBV30,-,AWSVQGSRTDTQY
TRBJ2-4,TRBV4-2,few,ASSQGPGHKTFQY
TRBJ1-5,TRBV7-8,-,ASSKGQGYNQPQH
TRBJ2-1,TRBV4-3,few,ASSPPELNEQF
TRBJ2-5,TRBV5-1,few,ASSLFGTSGPETQY
TRBJ2-1,TRBV4-3,-,ASSQDGGTGVF
TRBJ2-4,TRBV28,-,ASSPTRDPNIQY
TRBJ2-3,TRBV4-3,few,ASSQELLAEQY
TRBJ1-4,TRBV5-4,many,AGAQGTNEKLF
TRBJ2-5,TRBV7-8,few,ASSSPRVTGPDRY
TRBJ2-3,TRBV4-3,-,ASSQEAGMSTDTQY
TRBJ2-5,TRBV6-6,few,ASSYDSIQETQY
TRBJ1-5,TRBV6-5,few,ASRSYPRGNQPQH
TRBJ2-1,TRBV9,few,ASSGSSGRGAWGEQF
TRBJ1-1,TRBV4-1,few,ASSQGPGTEAF
TRBJ2-1,TRBV19,-,ASSFLPRASGSLNEQF
TRBJ1-4,TRBV7-2,few,ASSPRQETNEKLF
TRBJ1-5,TRBV30,-,ACLSDGNQPQH
TRBJ1-2,TRBV5-6,few,ASSSGGAWGYGYT
TRBJ2-6,TRBV5-1,-,ASSFRVGAPSGANVLT
TRBJ2-6,TRBV10-3,few,AISEAGTGRSGANVLT
TRBJ2-1,TRBV15,-,ATSRYLAGGPRNEQF
TRBJ1-2,TRBV25-1,-,ASSETSGYT
TRBJ1-1,TRBV7-3,few,ASSASGLNTEAF
TRBJ2-7,TRBV6-5,-,ASSYSRNSYEQY
TRBJ2-2,TRBV15,-,ATSSPTRGNTGELF
TRBJ1-1,TRBV7-8,few,ASSLARVTEAF
TRBJ2-7,TRBV19,few,ASTPGTSLTPYEQY
TRBJ2-1,TRBV5-6,few,ASSLDPTGGNEQF
TRBJ2-7,TRBV18,-,ASSGLAGSYEQY
TRBJ2-2,TRBV28,-,ASSLRRVGIWTGELF
TRBJ1-6,TRBV4-3,-,ASSQKSSVNSPLH
TRBJ1-5,TRBV6-4,few,ASSDSWAVGTKT
TRBJ1-1,TRBV6-6,-,ASISQGDPEAF
TRBJ1-1,TRBV10-3,-,AIRPHRGSGTEAF
TRBJ2-5,TRBV28,-,ASSPTETQY
TRBJ1-1,TRBV10-3,-,AISERDRNTEAF
TRBJ2-1,TRBV5-1,once,ASSLGPQGGLKSEQF
TRBJ1-3,TRBV5-4,few,ASSLQGAIGNTIY
TRBJ2-7,TRBV6-5,-,ASSYSPGARYEQY
TRBJ1-2,TRBV5-1,once,ASSLGTGGLYGYT
TRBJ1-5,TRBV30,-,AWCARTGRFSNQPQH
TRBJ2-2,TRBV9,few,ASRRLPGNTGELF
TRBJ2-1,TRBV4-2,few,ASRLLAGREYNEQF
TRBJ2-3,TRBV28,-,ASSLGTSGGTDTQY
TRBJ2-1,TRBV27,few,ASTLARNEQF
TRBJ2-3,TRBV6-4,-,ASSERTSTSTDTQY
TRBJ1-4,TRBV2,-,ASSATHATNEKLF
TRBJ2-1,TRBV7-2,-,ASSLGTEYNEQF
TRBJ2-7,TRBV1,few,TSSPGTSGSYEQY